This record covers a single T cell receptor (beta chain). Its antigen is currently unknown. This record comes from a study of siplizumab effects on memory and regulatory T cells. TCR templates numbering some 10^5 were assayed per sample. TCRdb keeps only in-frame clones here, not all; method: immunoSEQ multiplex PCR. There are 85,000 or so clones in the sample; just under 95% occur only once, and about 18% lies in the top ten. Germline V gene sequence: CDR1 MGHDK, CDR2 SYGVNS. This CDR3 has 18 amino acids. After removal of 0 bases from V and 4 bases from J, the junction contained 13 bases not matched to a gene. Notes on the study in general: There were only a minor fraction of alloreactive clones that mapped to unstimulated subsets. Naive T cells looked more diverse than memory cells and looked like major alloresponse contributors. Siplizumab produced a significant reduction in alloreactive sequences that were traceable to unstimulated CD4+ memory cells.

Input material: CD8+ T cells sorted from blood. This receptor was taken from a human donor in good health. This sequence joins TRBV25-1 and TRBJ2-7, with TRBD1 matching over 9 bases. CDR3 DNA sequence: TGTGCCAGCAGTGAATATCCGGACAGGGGAACCGGGGGGTACGAGCAGTACTTC. This translates into CASSEYPDRGTGGYEQYF.